A selection of T cell receptor beta chains follows, all from one sample in a study of OX40 agonist ivuxolimab in advanced cancers. The data were produced by immunoSEQ multiplex PCR, yet TCRdb's version contains in-frame clones alone and is incomplete. Of 30,000 to 35,000 clones detected, 84% appear once; the ten largest clones hold roughly 1.9%. The sample in question was CD4+ or CD8+ T cells sorted from blood, obtained in a trial of the OX40 agonist ivuxolimab. The receptors here all came from an adult with an advanced solid tumor such as melanoma, head and neck, liver or kidney cancer. Each CDR3 is given with its conserved first and last residue. The D gene is left open where the match is weak. Not all rows give a size; the values are once, few, many and, for expanded clones, a class.

.,15,TRBJ2-2,TRBV7-2,.,CASSLVVAHTGELFF,TGTGCCAGCAGCTTAGTAGTAGCCCACACCGGGGAGCTGTTTTTT
.,16,TRBJ1-1,TRBV7-9,.,CASSSYSSGHQTEAFF,TGTGCCAGCAGCTCTTACTCTTCGGGACATCAGACTGAAGCTTTCTTT
.,14,TRBJ2-5,TRBV5-4,.,CASSLVGVAETQYF,TGTGCCAGCAGCTTGGTGGGAGTAGCTGAGACCCAGTACTTC
.,14,TRBJ1-1,TRBV5-4,.,CASSLVGSNTEAFF,TGTGCCAGCAGCTTGGTCGGCAGTAACACTGAAGCTTTCTTT
TRBD2,17,TRBJ2-2,TRBV6-1,.,CASSESRRTSGPGELFF,TGTGCCAGCAGTGAGAGCAGGAGGACTAGCGGCCCCGGGGAGCTGTTTTTT
TRBD1,14,TRBJ2-1,TRBV19,.,CASSRQTGRNEQFF,TGTGCCAGTAGTAGACAGACAGGGCGCAATGAGCAGTTCTTC
TRBD1,17,TRBJ1-2,TRBV6-1,.,CASSETQTSGGIGGYTF,TGTGCCAGCAGTGAAACCCAGACCTCAGGGGGCATAGGTGGCTACACCTTC
.,14,TRBJ1-2,TRBV10-2,.,CASSEKGGLGGYTF,TGCGCCAGCAGTGAGAAGGGGGGATTAGGTGGCTACACCTTC
TRBD1,18,TRBJ1-5,TRBV4-1,.,CASSQEGLIPQAGQTQHF,TGCGCCAGCAGCCAAGAAGGACTTATCCCCCAAGCGGGACAGACCCAGCATTTT
.,14,TRBJ2-7,TRBV5-1,.,CASSFWDGSYEQYF,TGCGCCAGCAGCTTTTGGGACGGCTCCTACGAGCAGTACTTC
.,14,TRBJ1-1,TRBV21-1,.,CASSKGGGPTEAFF,TGTGCCAGCAGCAAAGGAGGGGGGCCCACTGAAGCTTTCTTT
TRBD2,17,TRBJ2-7,TRBV7-9,.,CASSSRLQRAGGLEQYF,TGTGCCAGCAGCTCCCGACTCCAGCGGGCGGGGGGCCTCGAGCAGTACTTC
.,12,TRBJ1-2,TRBV28,once,CASFSGRYGYTF,TGTGCCAGCTTCTCAGGACGCTATGGCTACACCTTC
TRBD2,14,TRBJ2-7,TRBV5-1,.,CASSGTGGPGEQYF,TGCGCCAGCAGTGGGACGGGAGGGCCCGGAGAGCAGTACTTC
TRBD2,17,TRBJ2-1,TRBV7-3,.,CASSLTGLAGAGGEQFF,TGTGCCAGCAGCTTAACCGGCCTAGCGGGAGCCGGTGGGGAGCAGTTCTTC
.,14,TRBJ1-4,TRBV9,once,CASSVEGTNEKLFF,TGTGCCAGCAGCGTAGAGGGGACTAATGAAAAACTGTTTTTT
.,15,TRBJ2-7,TRBV5-4,.,CASSFEGSLSYEQYF,TGTGCCAGCAGCTTCGAAGGGTCCTTGTCCTACGAGCAGTACTTC
.,11,TRBJ1-1,TRBV27,.,CATKGNTEAFF,TGTGCCACCAAAGGGAACACTGAAGCTTTCTTT
.,18,TRBJ2-2,TRBV21-1,.,CASTTSKDRPSDTGELFF,TGTGCCAGCACCACAAGCAAAGATAGGCCCTCGGACACCGGGGAGCTGTTTTTT
.,14,TRBJ2-1,TRBV5-1,once,CASSLVYVFDEQFF,TGCGCCAGCAGCTTGGTTTACGTTTTCGATGAGCAGTTCTTC